These 9 T cell receptor beta chains were all obtained from the same sample, sequenced in a study of blood T cell repertoires in COVID-19. Some clones are missing from TCRdb's copy, which holds only in-frame ones; the method was immunoSEQ multiplex PCR. The data contain some 210,000 clones, about 86% of them seen just once; the ten biggest clones take up about 8.9%. The sample was PBMCs or T cells enriched from blood (not recorded which). Source of these receptors: a woman in her forties or fifties with acute COVID-19.

The chain recombines TRBV4-2 with TRBJ1-5; TRBD1 matches 9 bases. This CDR3 spans 16 amino acids. Germline V gene lookup returns CDR1 LGHNA and CDR2 YNFKEQ. V shed 1 base and J 4 bases; nucleotides not matched to a gene: 5. CDR3 sequence (DNA): TGTGCCAGCAGCCAAGTCACGGGGACAGGGAATCAGCCCCAGCATTTT. Translation: CASSQVTGTGNQPQHF.

This sequence joins TRBV18 and TRBJ1-1; 10 bases agree with TRBD1. The CDR3 spans 16 residues. The V gene end was trimmed by 2 bases and the J gene end by 1 base; junction bases not matched to a gene: 4. Germline V gene data show CDR1 as KGHSH and CDR2 as LQKENI. The CDR3 spells CASSPSRDRGNTEAFF. CDR3 coding DNA: TGTGCCAGCTCACCAAGCCGGGACAGGGGGAACACTGAAGCTTTCTTT.

V is TRBV3-1 (or the pseudogene TRBV3-2) and J is TRBJ2-7; 8 nucleotides agree with TRBD1. CDR3 size: 14 residues. Trimming took 4 bases from V and 5 from J; bases not matched to a gene: 7. CDR1 is LGHDT, CDR2 YNNKEL, per germline (reference sequence). Here the CDR3 reads CASSPRQGYDEQYF. In nucleotides, the CDR3 is TGTGCCAGCAGCCCTAGACAGGGGTACGACGAGCAGTACTTC.

This chain links TRBV5-1 with TRBJ2-7; 12 positions match TRBD1. The CDR3 spans 19 residues. J gave up 3 bases and V 4 bases, and 17 bases lay outside the gene matches. Per germline, CDR1 SGHRS and CDR2 YFSETQ. The CDR3 region has the DNA TGCGCCAGCAGCCCTAGACCGGGACAGGGGGCAATTTCTGACTACGAGCAGTACTTC. This sequence encodes CASSPRPGQGAISDYEQYF.

This clone was seen a single time. The rearrangement links TRBV14 to TRBJ2-7, with D perhaps TRBD2 (6 bases). Germline V gene lookup returns CDR1 SGHDN and CDR2 FVKESK. Deletions cut 4 bases from V and 4 bases from J, with 11 bases between. This CDR3 is built from 13 residues. CDR3 DNA sequence: TGTGCCAGCAGCCGTAGAGGGAGGTACGAGCAGTACTTC. Residues: CASSRRGRYEQYF.

V usage is TRBV5-5 and J usage is TRBJ2-7; a weak D match, TRBD1 (6 bases). Germline V CDR1 and CDR2: SGHKS, YYEKEE (reference sequence). The V gene lost 5 bases and the J gene lost 0 bases, with 18 bases spanning the gap. The CDR3 has 16 amino acids. This CDR3 is CASRGTGTGHSYEQYF. CDR3 nucleotide sequence: TGTGCCAGCAGGGGAACAGGAACAGGGCACTCCTACGAGCAGTACTTC.

This rearrangement joins TRBV28 to TRBJ2-5, with D tentatively TRBD2 (6 bases). The V gene lost 0 bases and the J gene lost 2 bases, with 10 bases spanning the gap. CDR3 size: 15 residues. The germline V gene has CDR1 MDHEN and CDR2 SYDVKM. The CDR3 region has the DNA TGTGCCAGCAGTTTATGGCGGGGAGCTCAAGAGACCCAGTACTTC. Residues: CASSLWRGAQETQYF.

This rearrangement joins TRBV28 to TRBJ1-2; 8 bases map to TRBD1. This CDR3 is 14 amino acids long. V lost 6 bases to trimming and J lost 4 bases; unmatched junction nucleotides: 7. Germline V gives CDR1 MDHEN, CDR2 SYDVKM. CDR3 nucleotides: TGTGCCAGCAGAGCACAGGGGGAATTCTATGGCTACACCTTC. It specifies CASRAQGEFYGYTF.

The rearrangement joins TRBV3-1 (or the pseudogene TRBV3-2) to TRBJ2-5, with a weak D call TRBD2 (6 bases). The V end was cut by 0 bases, the J end by 4 bases, with 15 bases between. CDR1 LGHDT and CDR2 YNNKEL come from the germline V gene (reference sequence). This CDR3 has 16 amino acids. The CDR3 coding sequence is TGTGCCAGCAGCCAAGATCGATGGGGGGTAACAGAGACCCAGTACTTC. Its protein product is CASSQDRWGVTETQYF.